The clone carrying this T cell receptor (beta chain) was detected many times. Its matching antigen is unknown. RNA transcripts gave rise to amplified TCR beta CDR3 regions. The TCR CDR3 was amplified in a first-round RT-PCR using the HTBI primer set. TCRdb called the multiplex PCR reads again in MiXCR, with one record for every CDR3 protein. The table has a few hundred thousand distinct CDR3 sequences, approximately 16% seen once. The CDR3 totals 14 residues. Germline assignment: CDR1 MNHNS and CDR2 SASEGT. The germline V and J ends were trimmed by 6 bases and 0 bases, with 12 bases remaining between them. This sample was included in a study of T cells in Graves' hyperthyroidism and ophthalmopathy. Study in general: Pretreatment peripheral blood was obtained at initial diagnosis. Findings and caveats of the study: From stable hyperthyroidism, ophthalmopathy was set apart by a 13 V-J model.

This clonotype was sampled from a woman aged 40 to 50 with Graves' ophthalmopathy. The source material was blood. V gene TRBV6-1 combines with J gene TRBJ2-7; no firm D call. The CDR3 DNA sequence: TGTGCCAGCAGGACCGATACAGACTCCTACGAGCAGTACTTC. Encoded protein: CASRTDTDSYEQYF.